The 25 T cell receptor beta chains given below trace back to one sample, sequenced in a study of blood T cell repertoires in COVID-19. Measured with immunoSEQ multiplex PCR; TCRdb has only the in-frame clones, and not every one. Of 52,000 or so clones in the sample, approximately 91% were seen once. Sequencing used peripheral blood. These TCRs come from a woman of 80 years or more with acute or convalescent COVID-19.

V is TRBV5-1 and J is TRBJ1-1; D not resolved. V was cut by 4 bases and J by 3 bases, with 16 bases left in between. The CDR3 is 15 amino acids. CDR1 and CDR2 (germline): SGHRS, YFSETQ. The CDR3 sequence is CASSPQVAAYTEAFF. CDR3 sequence (DNA): TGCGCCAGCAGCCCCCAGGTGGCAGCCTACACTGAAGCTTTCTTT. The full variable domain, in which reference TRBV5-1 and TRBJ1-1 provide the parts outside the CDR3, is KAGVTQTPRYLIKTRGQQVTLSCSPISGHRSVSWYQQTPGQGLQFLFEYFSETQRNKGNFPGRFSGRQFSNSRSEMNVSTLELGDSALYLCASSPQVAAYTEAFFGQGTRLTVV.

The chain links TRBV4-1 to TRBJ2-1, with TRBD1 matching 9 bases. V lost 0 bases and J lost 5; bases outside the gene matches: 5. This CDR3 comprises 16 residues. Germline loops: CDR1 MGHRA, CDR2 YSYEKL. CDR3 sequence (DNA): TGCGCCAGCAGCCAAGAAGCACAGGGGGCACACAATGAGCAGTTCTTC. Protein sequence: CASSQEAQGAHNEQFF.

This clone was observed a single time. The chain links TRBV6-5 to TRBJ1-1, with 12 bases matching TRBD1. The J segment lost 5 bases and the V segment lost 1 base, leaving 5 bases of the junction unmatched. The germline V gene encodes CDR1 MNHEY and CDR2 SVGAGI. The CDR3 contains 16 residues. CDR3 DNA: TGTGCCAGCAGTTACTGGGGGACAGGGGGCCTGACTGAAGCTTTCTTT. Its protein product is CASSYWGTGGLTEAFF.

This clone was found once. J is TRBJ1-3 and V is TRBV12-3 or TRBV12-4, with D uncertain. CDR3 length equals 12 residues. The V end was cut by 3 bases, the J end by 7 bases, with 7 bases between. The CDR3 region has the DNA TGTGCCAGCAGTTTTAGGGAGAACACCATATATTTT. This encodes CASSFRENTIYF.

V usage is TRBV7-2 and J usage is TRBJ2-2; 9 nucleotides align to TRBD1. This CDR3 spans 15 amino acids. V was pared by 5 bases and J by 2 bases, with 3 bases of the junction left unmatched. Germline V CDR1 and CDR2: SGHTA, FQGNSA. The CDR3 sequence is CASSPGQGNTGELFF. CDR3 nucleotides: TGTGCCAGCAGCCCGGGACAGGGCAACACCGGGGAGCTGTTTTTT.

The CDR3 sequence: CASSIAGTDTQYF. DNA for the CDR3: TGTGCCAGCAGTATAGCGGGCACAGATACGCAGTATTTT. The chain recombines TRBV11-2 with TRBJ2-3; D perhaps matches TRBD2 (6 bases). Per the germline V gene, CDR1 is SGHAT and CDR2 is FQNNGV. The CDR3 sequence is 13 residues long. V lost 6 bases, J lost 1 base, and 8 bases lay in between.

The V call is TRBV5-4, the J call TRBJ1-2, with 7 bases matching TRBD1. The V gene's germline CDR1 is SGHNT and CDR2 YYREEE (reference sequence). V was clipped by 2 bases and J by 3 bases; unmatched bases: 7. The length of the CDR3 is 15 residues. The CDR3 here is CASSFADRAHYGYTF. The CDR3 coding sequence is TGTGCCAGCAGCTTCGCTGACAGGGCTCACTATGGCTACACCTTC.

The V gene is TRBV15, the J gene TRBJ2-1; 11 bases fit TRBD2. The CDR3 runs to 16 residues. V lost 0 bases and J lost 6; bases outside the gene matches: 4. Germline CDR1 reads LNHNV; CDR2 reads YYDKDF (reference sequence). The chain's CDR3 is CATSRDITSGSNEQFF. The CDR3 region has the DNA TGTGCCACCAGCAGAGATATTACTAGCGGGAGCAATGAGCAGTTCTTC.

The CDR3 spells CASSRTSLQGARETQYF. In DNA, the CDR3 is TGCGCCAGCAGCCGAACATCCTTACAGGGGGCCCGGGAGACCCAGTACTTC. J is TRBJ2-5 and V is TRBV4-1; 9 bases match TRBD1. CDR3 size: 17 residues. The germline V gene encodes CDR1 MGHRA and CDR2 YSYEKL. V was clipped by 4 bases and J by 5 bases; unmatched bases: 14.

The rearrangement uses TRBV2 and TRBJ1-1; tentatively, D is TRBD1 (6 bases). The CDR3 runs to 15 residues. The germline V gene has CDR1 SNHLY and CDR2 FYNNEI. V lost 6 bases and J lost 4, with 18 bases in between. CDR3 nucleotide sequence: TGTGCCAGCAGCGACGGAGACAGGCTGATCACTGAAGCTTTCTTT. Translating gives CASSDGDRLITEAFF.

The CDR3 loop reads CASSPTHRGLTRLAGGTRTDTQYF. CDR3 DNA sequence: TGTGCCAGCAGTCCGACTCACAGGGGTCTTACTAGACTAGCGGGGGGAACAAGGACAGATACGCAGTATTTT. The rearrangement joins TRBV6-6 to TRBJ2-3; TRBD2 matches 13 bases. With V trimmed by 5 bases and J by 3 bases, 29 bases remained unmatched. Per the germline V gene, CDR1 is MNHNY and CDR2 is SVGAGI (reference sequence). The CDR3 is 24 amino acids.

The gene calls are TRBV9 and TRBJ1-2; D remains ambiguous. The germline V and J ends were trimmed by 5 bases and 5 bases, with 13 bases remaining between them. The CDR3 runs to 13 residues. The germline V gene has CDR1 SGDLS and CDR2 YYNGEE. CDR3 coding DNA: TGTGCCAGCAGTAAGTACGGAGAATATGGCTACACCTTC. Encoded protein: CASSKYGEYGYTF.

The chain links TRBV10-2 to TRBJ2-3; no definite D call. This CDR3 spans 11 amino acids. V dropped 10 bases and J dropped 1 base, with 6 bases sitting between them. Looked up from germline, CDR1 is WSHSY and CDR2 is SAAADI. CDR3 DNA sequence: TGCGCCACCGCGCGCACAGATACGCAGTATTTT. Its translation is CATARTDTQYF.

The chain carries TRBV4-1 and TRBJ2-7; 7 bases match TRBD2. V was clipped by 0 bases and J by 5 bases; unmatched bases: 13. The CDR3 spans 17 residues. The germline CDR1 and CDR2 sequences are MGHRA and YSYEKL. CDR3 loop: CASSQDSARAGRDEQYF. The CDR3 DNA is TGCGCCAGCAGCCAAGATTCGGCTAGGGCAGGGAGGGACGAGCAGTACTTC.

The V call is TRBV6-6, the J call TRBJ2-1, with 12 bases fitting TRBD2. The J segment lost 1 base and the V segment lost 5 bases, leaving 15 bases of the junction unmatched. Per the germline V gene, CDR1 is MNHNY and CDR2 is SVGAGI (reference sequence). The CDR3 is made up of 20 amino acids. The CDR3 sequence is CASSPRATSGRMESYNEQFF. CDR3 bases: TGTGCCAGCAGTCCCAGGGCGACTAGCGGGAGAATGGAGTCCTACAATGAGCAGTTCTTC.

The rearrangement joins TRBV24-1 to TRBJ1-5; D unresolved. The CDR3 is 13 amino acids. V shed 4 bases and J shed 5 bases, with 8 bases lying between them. In germline, CDR1 is KGHDR, CDR2 SFDVKD. CDR3 residues: CATSDASDQPQHF. As DNA, the CDR3 is TGTGCCACCAGTGACGCGAGCGATCAGCCCCAGCATTTT.

About this clone: The same CDR3 also results from other DNA sequences found in this sample. The chain is built from TRBV7-6 and TRBJ2-5; D is ambiguous. Germline CDR1 is SGHVS and CDR2 is FNYEAQ. The V end was cut by 5 bases, the J end by 5 bases, with 6 bases between. CDR3 length: 11 amino acids. The CDR3 region has the DNA TGTGCCAGCAGCCCCGGGGAGACCCAGTACTTC. As protein: CASSPGETQYF.

The V gene is TRBV2, the J gene TRBJ1-1; 10 nucleotides line up with TRBD1. The CDR3 consists of 13 residues. Looked up from germline, CDR1 is SNHLY and CDR2 is FYNNEI. Losses at the gene ends were 8 bases for V and 6 bases for J; bases not matched to a gene: 6. The DNA of the CDR3 is TGTGCCAGCCGGGACAGGGGAAGGGCTGAAGCTTTCTTT. Translation gives CASRDRGRAEAFF. The full variable domain, with the rest looked up from reference TRBV2 and TRBJ1-1, is EPEVTQTPSHQVTQMGQEVILRCVPISNHLYFYWYRQILGQKVEFLVSFYNNEISEKSEIFDDQFSVERPDGSNFTLKIRSTKLEDSAMYFCASRDRGRAEAFFGQGTRLTVV.

V is TRBV13 and J is TRBJ1-6, with D tentatively TRBD1 (5 bases). V was pared by 6 bases and J by 7 bases, with 19 bases between. Germline V gives CDR1 PRHDT, CDR2 FYEKMQ (reference sequence). The CDR3 has 16 amino acids. The DNA for the CDR3 is TGTGCCAGCAGTCATGACAGACCGGCGGGGAATTCACCCCTCCACTTT. Translation: CASSHDRPAGNSPLHF.

The chain links TRBV4-1 to TRBJ1-1, with 11 nucleotides matching TRBD1. V shed 4 bases and J 4 bases; nucleotides not matched to a gene: 5. Germline loops: CDR1 MGHRA, CDR2 YSYEKL. The CDR3 is made up of 15 amino acids. Here the CDR3 reads CASSRTGTGGTEAFF. The CDR3 nucleotides read TGCGCCAGCAGCCGCACCGGGACAGGGGGCACTGAAGCTTTCTTT.

CDR3 sequence reads: CASSWEADTQYF. The DNA of the CDR3 is TGTGCCAGCAGCTGGGAGGCAGATACGCAGTATTTT. The V gene is TRBV7-2, the J gene TRBJ2-3; possible D gene TRBD2, 6 bases. This CDR3 is 12 amino acids long. Between the trimmed V and J ends, which lost 4 bases and 4 bases, there was a span of 6 bases. The V gene's germline CDR1 is SGHTA and CDR2 FQGNSA.

The V gene is TRBV11-2, the J gene TRBJ1-3, with D perhaps TRBD1 (6 bases). Trimming took off 1 base at V and 14 bases at J, with 12 bases between the two ends. The CDR3 covers 12 residues. Germline V lookup: CDR1 SGHAT, CDR2 FQNNGV. The CDR3 is CASSLAARGLYF. As DNA, the CDR3 is TGTGCCAGCAGCTTAGCCGCCAGGGGCTTATATTTT.

The V gene is TRBV4-3, the J gene TRBJ2-3; TRBD2 aligns across 7 bases. Germline CDR1 is LGHNA and CDR2 is YSLEER. After removal of 1 base from V and 2 bases from J, the junction contained 3 bases not matched to a gene. This CDR3 contains 15 residues. DNA of the CDR3: TGCGCCAGCAGCCAAGCTAGCGGTCTCACAGATACGCAGTATTTT. It translates to CASSQASGLTDTQYF.

Here the CDR3 DNA reads TGCAGCGCCATCACCGGGACAGGGAGGACTGAAGCTTTCTTT. Translated, it gives CSAITGTGRTEAFF. The chain uses TRBV29-1 and TRBJ1-1; 9 bases fit TRBD1. V was pared by 7 bases and J by 5 bases, with 11 bases of the junction left unmatched. Looked up from germline, CDR1 is SQVTM and CDR2 is ANQGSEA. There are 14 residues in the CDR3. Looking up the rest from reference TRBV29-1 and TRBJ1-1 gives the full variable domain: SAVISQKPSRDICQRGTSLTIQCQVDSQVTMMFWYRQQPGQSLTLIATANQGSEATYESGFVIDKFPISRPNLTFSTLTVSNMSPEDSSIYLCSAITGTGRTEAFFGQGTRLTVV.

The J gene is TRBJ1-2, the V gene TRBV7-2, with 7 bases aligning to TRBD1. CDR3 size: 15 residues. V shed 1 base, J shed 3 bases, and the junction held 5 bases outside the gene matches. Germline V gene data show CDR1 as SGHTA and CDR2 as FQGNSA. CDR3 sequence reads: CASSLGQGPHYGYTF. The CDR3 DNA reads TGTGCCAGCAGCTTAGGACAGGGACCACACTATGGCTACACCTTC. Full variable domain (outside the CDR3, taken from reference TRBV7-2 and TRBJ1-2): GAGVSQSPSNKVTEKGKDVELRCDPISGHTALYWYRQSLGQGLEFLIYFQGNSAPDKSGLPSDRFSAERTGGSVSTLTIQRTQQEDSAVYLCASSLGQGPHYGYTFGSGTRLTVV.